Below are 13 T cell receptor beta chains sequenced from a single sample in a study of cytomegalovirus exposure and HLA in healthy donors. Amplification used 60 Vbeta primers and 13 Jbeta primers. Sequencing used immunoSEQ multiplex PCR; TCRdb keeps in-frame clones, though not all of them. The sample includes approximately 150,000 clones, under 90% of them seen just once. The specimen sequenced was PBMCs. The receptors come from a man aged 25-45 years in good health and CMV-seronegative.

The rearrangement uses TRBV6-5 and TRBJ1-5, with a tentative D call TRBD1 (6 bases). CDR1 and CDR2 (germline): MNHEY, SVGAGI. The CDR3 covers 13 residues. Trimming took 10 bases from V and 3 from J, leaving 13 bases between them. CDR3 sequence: CATRQGYNQPQHF. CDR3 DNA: TGTGCCACCCGGCAGGGGTACAATCAGCCCCAGCATTTT.

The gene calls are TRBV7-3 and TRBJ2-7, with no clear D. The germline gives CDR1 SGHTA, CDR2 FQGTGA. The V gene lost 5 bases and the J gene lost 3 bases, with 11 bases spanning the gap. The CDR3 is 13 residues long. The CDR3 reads CASSPNFNYEQYF. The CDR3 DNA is TGTGCCAGCAGCCCGAACTTTAACTACGAGCAGTACTTC.

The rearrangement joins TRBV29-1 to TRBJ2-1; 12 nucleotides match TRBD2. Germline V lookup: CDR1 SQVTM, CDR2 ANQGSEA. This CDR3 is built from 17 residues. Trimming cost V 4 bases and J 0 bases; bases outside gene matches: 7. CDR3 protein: CSVGGLAGFNSYNEQFF. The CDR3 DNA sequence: TGCAGCGTTGGCGGACTAGCGGGGTTCAACTCCTACAATGAGCAGTTCTTC.

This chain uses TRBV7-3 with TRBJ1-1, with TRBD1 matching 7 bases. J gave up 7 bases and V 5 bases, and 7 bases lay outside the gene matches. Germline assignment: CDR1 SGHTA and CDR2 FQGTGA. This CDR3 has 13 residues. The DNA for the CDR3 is TGTGCCAGCAGCCCAGGGGGGTATAATGAAGCTTTCTTT. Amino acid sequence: CASSPGGYNEAFF.

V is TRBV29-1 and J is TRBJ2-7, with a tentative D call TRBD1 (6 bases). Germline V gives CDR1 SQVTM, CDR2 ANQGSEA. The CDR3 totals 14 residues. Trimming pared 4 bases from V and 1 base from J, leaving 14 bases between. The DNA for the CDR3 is TGCAGCGTTGGGATACTGGACAGTTCCTACGAGCAGTACTTC. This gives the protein CSVGILDSSYEQYF.

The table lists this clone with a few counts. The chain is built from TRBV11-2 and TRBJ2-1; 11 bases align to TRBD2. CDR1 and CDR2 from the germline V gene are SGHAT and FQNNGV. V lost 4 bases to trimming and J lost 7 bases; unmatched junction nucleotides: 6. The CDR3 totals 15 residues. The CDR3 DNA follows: TGTGCCAGCAGCTCTTCTAGACTAGCGGGGAATGAGCAGTTCTTC. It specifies CASSSSRLAGNEQFF. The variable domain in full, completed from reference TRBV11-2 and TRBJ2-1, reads EAGVAQSPRYKIIEKRQSVAFWCNPISGHATLYWYQQILGQGPKLLIQFQNNGVVDDSQLPKDRFSAERLKGVDSTLKIQPAKLEDSAVYLCASSSSRLAGNEQFFGPGTRLTVL.

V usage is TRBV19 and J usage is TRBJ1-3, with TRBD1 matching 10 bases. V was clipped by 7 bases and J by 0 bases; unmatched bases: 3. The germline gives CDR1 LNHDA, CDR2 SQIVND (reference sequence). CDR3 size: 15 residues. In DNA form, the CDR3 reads TGTGCCAGTATGGACAGGGGGAGCTCTGGAAACACCATATATTTT. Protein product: CASMDRGSSGNTIYF.

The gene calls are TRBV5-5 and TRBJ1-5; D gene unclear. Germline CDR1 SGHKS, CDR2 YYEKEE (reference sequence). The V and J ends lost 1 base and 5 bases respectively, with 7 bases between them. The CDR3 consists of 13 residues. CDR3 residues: CASSLFRDQPQHF. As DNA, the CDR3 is TGTGCCAGCAGCTTGTTTCGAGATCAGCCCCAGCATTTT.

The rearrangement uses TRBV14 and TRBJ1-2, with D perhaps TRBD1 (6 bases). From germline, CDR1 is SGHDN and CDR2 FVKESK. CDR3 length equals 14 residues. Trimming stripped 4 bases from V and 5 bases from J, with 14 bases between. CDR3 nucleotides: TGTGCCAGCAGCCCCCTGCGGCAGGGGTATGGCTACACCTTC. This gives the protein CASSPLRQGYGYTF.

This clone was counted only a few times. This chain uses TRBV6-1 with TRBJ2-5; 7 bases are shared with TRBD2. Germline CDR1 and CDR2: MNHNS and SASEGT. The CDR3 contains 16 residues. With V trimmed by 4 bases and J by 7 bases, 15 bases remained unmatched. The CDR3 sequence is CASSALRDSSGGTQYF. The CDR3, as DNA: TGTGCCAGCAGTGCTCTCCGGGACTCTAGCGGAGGGACCCAGTACTTC.

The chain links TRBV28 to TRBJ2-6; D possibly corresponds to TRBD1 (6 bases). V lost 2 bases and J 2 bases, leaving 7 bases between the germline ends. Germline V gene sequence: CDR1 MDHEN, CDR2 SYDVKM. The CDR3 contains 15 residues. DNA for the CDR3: TGTGCCAGCAGTTTAACAGGGACTGGGGCCAACGTCCTGACTTTC. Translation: CASSLTGTGANVLTF.

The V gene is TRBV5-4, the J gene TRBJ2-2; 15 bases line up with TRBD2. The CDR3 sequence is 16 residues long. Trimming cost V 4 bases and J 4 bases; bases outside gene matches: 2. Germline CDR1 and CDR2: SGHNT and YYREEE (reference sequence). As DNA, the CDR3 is TGTGCCAGCAGCCTGGGACTAGCGGGAGGCACCGGGGAGCTGTTTTTT. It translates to CASSLGLAGGTGELFF.

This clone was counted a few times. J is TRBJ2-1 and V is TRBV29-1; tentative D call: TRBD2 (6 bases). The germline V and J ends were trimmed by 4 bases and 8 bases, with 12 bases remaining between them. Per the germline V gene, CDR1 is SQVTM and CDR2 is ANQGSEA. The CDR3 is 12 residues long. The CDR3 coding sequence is TGCAGCGTTGGACTAGGCTCCGATGAGCAGTTCTTC. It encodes CSVGLGSDEQFF.